This entry lists 5 T cell receptor beta chains sequenced from one sample in a study of tumor and adjacent non-tumor tissue in lung cancer. This sample's RNA came from whole unsorted tissue. More than 3 cm separated this lung sample from the edge of the tumor. A modified ARM-PCR protocol with three rounds of nested PCR amplified TCRbeta. Each CDR3 protein gets one entry after TCRdb re-called the multiplex PCR reads with MiXCR. The sample holds around 99,000 distinct CDR3 sequences; about 61% are singletons and the top ten take around a fifth. The sequenced sample consisted of distant non-tumor lung tissue. These receptors came from a man in his 60s with non-small cell lung cancer.

This clonotype came up many times. The genes are TRBV6-1 and TRBJ2-7; D possibly corresponds to TRBD1 (5 bases). Trimming stripped 6 bases from V and 2 bases from J, with 14 bases between. Germline V gene sequence: CDR1 MNHNS, CDR2 SASEGT. This CDR3 is 14 amino acids long. The chain's CDR3 is CASRDQGWAYEQYF. CDR3 nucleotide sequence: TGTGCCAGCAGGGACCAGGGATGGGCCTACGAGCAGTACTTC.

To note about this clonotype: This could be a read error, since a much larger clone is one nucleotide away. The CDR3 sequence is CARSWRTGQETQYF. CDR3 nucleotides: TGTGCCAGGAGCTGGAGGACAGGCCAAGAGACCCAGTACTTC. The rearrangement links TRBV5-6 to TRBJ2-5; 7 nucleotides agree with TRBD1. The CDR3 runs to 14 residues. The germline V gene has CDR1 SGHDT and CDR2 YYEEEE. Complete variable domain (other parts from reference TRBV5-6 and TRBJ2-5): DAGVTQSPTHLIKTRGQQVTLRCSPKSGHDTVSWYQQALGQGPQFIFQYYEEEERQRGNFPDRFSGHQFPNYSSELNVNALLLGDSALYLCARSWRTGQETQYFGPGTRLLVL.

In this sample, this clonotype turned up once. A much larger clone is a single base away; this may be a read error. Because the CDR3 is missing its conserved closing phenylalanine or tryptophan, this is likely a read error. This chain joins TRBV20-1 and TRBJ2-7; TRBD2 matches at 8 bases. This CDR3 spans 14 amino acids. Per the germline V gene, CDR1 is DFQATT and CDR2 is SNEGSKA (reference sequence). The V segment lost 6 bases and the J segment 4 bases; nucleotides outside the gene matches: 11. The CDR3 DNA reads as TGCAGTGCGGAAGCGGGACTAGGACGGTACGAGCAGTACTTA. It yields the protein CSAEAGLGRYEQYL.

A remark on this clonotype: A junction end diverges from the germline sequence, so it may reflect a read error. The V call is TRBV10-2, the J call TRBJ2-7; 7 positions match TRBD1. Germline CDR1 reads WSHSY; CDR2 reads SAAADI. The CDR3 length is 11 residues. The CDR3 nucleotides read TGCGCCAGCGGGGACAGCCACGAGCAATACTTC. Amino acid sequence: CASGDSHEQYF.

About this clonotype itself: Germline is not matched at one junction end, which may reflect a read error. The CDR3 is CASSIRRDRLSGANVLTF. The CDR3 DNA reads as TGTGCCAGCAGCATACGACGGGACAGGTTGTCTGGGGCCAACGTCTTGACTTTC. The genes are TRBV5-6 and TRBJ2-6, with 8 bases fitting TRBD1. Germline values: CDR1 SGHDT, CDR2 YYEEEE. The CDR3 consists of 18 residues.